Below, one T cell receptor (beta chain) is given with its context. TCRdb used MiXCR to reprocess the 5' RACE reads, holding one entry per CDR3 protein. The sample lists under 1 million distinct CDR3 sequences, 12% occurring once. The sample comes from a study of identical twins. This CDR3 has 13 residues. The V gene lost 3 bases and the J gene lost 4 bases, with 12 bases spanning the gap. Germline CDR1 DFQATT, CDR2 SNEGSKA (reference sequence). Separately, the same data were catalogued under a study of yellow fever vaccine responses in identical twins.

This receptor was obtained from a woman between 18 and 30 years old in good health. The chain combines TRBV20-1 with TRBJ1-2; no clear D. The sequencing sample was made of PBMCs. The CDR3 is CSASFRSLYGYTF. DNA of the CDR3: TGCAGTGCTAGTTTCAGGTCGCTCTATGGCTACACCTTC.